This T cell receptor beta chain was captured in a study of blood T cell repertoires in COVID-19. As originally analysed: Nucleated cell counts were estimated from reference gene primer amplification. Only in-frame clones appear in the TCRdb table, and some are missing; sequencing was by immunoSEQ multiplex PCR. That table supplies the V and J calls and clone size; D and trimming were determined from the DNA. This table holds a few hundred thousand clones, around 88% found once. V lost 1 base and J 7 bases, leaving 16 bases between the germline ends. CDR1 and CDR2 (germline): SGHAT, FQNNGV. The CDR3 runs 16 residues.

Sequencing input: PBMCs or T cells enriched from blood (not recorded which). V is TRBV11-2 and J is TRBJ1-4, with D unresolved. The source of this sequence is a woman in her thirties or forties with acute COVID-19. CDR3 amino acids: CASSLVLLGAGEKLFF. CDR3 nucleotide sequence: TGTGCCAGCAGCTTAGTTCTCCTCGGCGCGGGTGAAAAACTGTTTTTT.